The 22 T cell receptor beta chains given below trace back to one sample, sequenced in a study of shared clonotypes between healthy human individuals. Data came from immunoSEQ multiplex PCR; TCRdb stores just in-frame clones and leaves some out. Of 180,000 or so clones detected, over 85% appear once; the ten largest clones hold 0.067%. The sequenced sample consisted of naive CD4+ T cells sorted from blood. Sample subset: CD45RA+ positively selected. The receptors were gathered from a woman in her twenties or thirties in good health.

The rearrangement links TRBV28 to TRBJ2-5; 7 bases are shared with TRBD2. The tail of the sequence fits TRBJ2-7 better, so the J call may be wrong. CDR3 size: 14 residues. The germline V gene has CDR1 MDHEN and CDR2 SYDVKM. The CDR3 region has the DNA TGTGCCAGCAGCCACATGATGGGGGGGAACGAGCAGTACTTC. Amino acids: CASSHMMGGNEQYF.

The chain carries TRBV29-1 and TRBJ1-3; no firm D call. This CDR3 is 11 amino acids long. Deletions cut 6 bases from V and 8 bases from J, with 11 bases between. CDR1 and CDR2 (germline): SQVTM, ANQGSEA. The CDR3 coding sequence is TGCAGCGTGAACAACCTAGACACCATATATTTT. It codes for CSVNNLDTIYF.

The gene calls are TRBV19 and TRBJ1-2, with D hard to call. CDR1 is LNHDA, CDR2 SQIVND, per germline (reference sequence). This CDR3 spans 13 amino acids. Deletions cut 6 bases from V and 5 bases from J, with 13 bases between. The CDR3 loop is CASSTPPLYGYTF. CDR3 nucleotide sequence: TGTGCCAGTAGCACACCGCCCCTTTATGGCTACACCTTC.

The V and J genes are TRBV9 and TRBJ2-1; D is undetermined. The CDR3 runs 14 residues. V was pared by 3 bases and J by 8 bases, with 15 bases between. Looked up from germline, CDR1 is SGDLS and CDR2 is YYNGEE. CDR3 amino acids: CASSAIPEWHEQFF. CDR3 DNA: TGTGCCAGCAGCGCCATACCCGAGTGGCATGAGCAGTTCTTC.

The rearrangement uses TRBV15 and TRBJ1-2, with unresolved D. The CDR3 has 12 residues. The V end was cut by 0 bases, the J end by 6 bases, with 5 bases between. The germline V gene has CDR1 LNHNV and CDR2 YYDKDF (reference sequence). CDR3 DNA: TGTGCCACCAGCAGAGAGGGTAATGGCTACACCTTC. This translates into CATSREGNGYTF.

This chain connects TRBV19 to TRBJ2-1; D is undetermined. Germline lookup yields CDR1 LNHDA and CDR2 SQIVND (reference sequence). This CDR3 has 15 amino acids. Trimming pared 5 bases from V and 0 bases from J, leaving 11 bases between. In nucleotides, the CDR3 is TGTGCCAGTAGTGGTGAGCCGGACTCCTACAATGAGCAGTTCTTC. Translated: CASSGEPDSYNEQFF.

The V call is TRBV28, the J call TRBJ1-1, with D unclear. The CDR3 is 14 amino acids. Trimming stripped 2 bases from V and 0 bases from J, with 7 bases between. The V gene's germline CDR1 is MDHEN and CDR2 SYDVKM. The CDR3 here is CASSLGILNTEAFF. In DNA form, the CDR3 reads TGTGCCAGCAGTTTAGGGATCCTGAACACTGAAGCTTTCTTT.

CDR3 DNA sequence: TGTGCCAGCTCCTCCTGGACCCCTTCGGGCACCGGGGAGCTGTTTTTT. Protein product: CASSSWTPSGTGELFF. The chain is built from TRBV18 and TRBJ2-2, with D unresolved. The CDR3 has 16 amino acids. V was trimmed by 6 bases and J by 4 bases, leaving 18 bases between them. Per the germline V gene, CDR1 is KGHSH and CDR2 is LQKENI.

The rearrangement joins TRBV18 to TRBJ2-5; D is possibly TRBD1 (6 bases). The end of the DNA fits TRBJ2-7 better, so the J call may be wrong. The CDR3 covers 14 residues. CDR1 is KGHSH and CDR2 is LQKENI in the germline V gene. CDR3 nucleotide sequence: TGTGCCAGCTCACCAGTACAGGGCGGCTACGAGCAGTACTTC. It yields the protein CASSPVQGGYEQYF.

The CDR3 sequence: CSAERAFF. The CDR3 DNA follows: TGCAGTGCTGAAAGGGCTTTCTTT. V is TRBV20-1 and J is TRBJ1-1; no clear D gene. CDR3 length equals 8 residues. The germline V gene has CDR1 DFQATT and CDR2 SNEGSKA (reference sequence). The germline V and J ends were trimmed by 5 bases and 11 bases, with 6 bases remaining between them.

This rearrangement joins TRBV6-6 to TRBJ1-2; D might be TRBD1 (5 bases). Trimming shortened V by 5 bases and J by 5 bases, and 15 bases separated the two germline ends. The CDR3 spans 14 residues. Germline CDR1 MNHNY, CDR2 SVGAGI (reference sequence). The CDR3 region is CASSPPGPQYGYTF. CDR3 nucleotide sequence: TGTGCCAGCAGTCCTCCGGGACCGCAGTATGGCTACACCTTC.

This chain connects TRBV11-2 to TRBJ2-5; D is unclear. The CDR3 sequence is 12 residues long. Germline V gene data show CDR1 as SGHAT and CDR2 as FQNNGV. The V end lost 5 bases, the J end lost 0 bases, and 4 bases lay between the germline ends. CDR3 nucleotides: TGTGCCAGCAGCGGAAACCAAGAGACCCAGTACTTC. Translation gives CASSGNQETQYF.

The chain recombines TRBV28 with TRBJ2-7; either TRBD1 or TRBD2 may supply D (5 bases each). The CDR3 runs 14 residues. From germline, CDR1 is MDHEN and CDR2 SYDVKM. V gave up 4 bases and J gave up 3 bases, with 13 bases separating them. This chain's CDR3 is CASSSAGTDYEQYF. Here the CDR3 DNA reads TGTGCCAGCAGTTCCGCCGGGACGGACTACGAGCAGTACTTC.

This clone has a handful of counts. CDR3 loop: CASSSGQESYEQYF. Here the CDR3 DNA reads TGCGCCAGCAGCTCGGGACAGGAATCCTACGAGCAGTACTTC. The genes are TRBV5-1 and TRBJ2-7; 8 bases fit TRBD1. J gave up 1 base and V 3 bases, and 3 bases lay outside the gene matches. This CDR3 region has 14 residues. In germline, CDR1 is SGHRS, CDR2 YFSETQ.

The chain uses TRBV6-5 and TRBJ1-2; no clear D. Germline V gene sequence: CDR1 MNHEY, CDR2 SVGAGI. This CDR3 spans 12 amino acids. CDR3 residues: CAGLYLNYGYTF. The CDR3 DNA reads TGTGCTGGGCTCTACCTCAACTATGGCTACACCTTC.

The CDR3 reads CAISEPGQGALNYGYTF. Written as DNA, the CDR3 is TGTGCCATCAGTGAGCCGGGACAGGGGGCCCTCAACTATGGCTACACCTTC. The chain uses TRBV10-3 and TRBJ1-2; 12 bases match TRBD1. The germline V gene encodes CDR1 ENHRY and CDR2 SYGVKD. V was pared by 2 bases and J by 2 bases, with 6 bases of the junction left unmatched. The CDR3 loop spans 17 amino acids.

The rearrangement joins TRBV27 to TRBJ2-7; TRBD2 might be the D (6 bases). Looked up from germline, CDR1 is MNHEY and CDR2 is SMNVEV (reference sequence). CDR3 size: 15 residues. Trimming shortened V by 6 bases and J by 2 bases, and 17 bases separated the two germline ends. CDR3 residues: CASRSTGTQAYEQYF. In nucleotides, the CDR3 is TGTGCCAGCAGGTCAACCGGGACTCAAGCCTACGAGCAGTACTTC.

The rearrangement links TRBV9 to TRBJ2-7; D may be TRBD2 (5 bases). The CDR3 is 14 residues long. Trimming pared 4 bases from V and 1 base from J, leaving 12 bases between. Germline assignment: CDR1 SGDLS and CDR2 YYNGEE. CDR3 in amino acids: CASSISGLSYEQYF. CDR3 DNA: TGTGCCAGCAGCATCAGCGGACTTTCCTACGAGCAGTACTTC.

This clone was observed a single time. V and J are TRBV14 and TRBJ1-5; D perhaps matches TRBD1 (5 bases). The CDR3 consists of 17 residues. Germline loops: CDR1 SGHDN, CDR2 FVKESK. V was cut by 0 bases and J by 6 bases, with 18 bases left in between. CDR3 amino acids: CASSQEFVNRFIQPQHF. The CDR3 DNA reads TGTGCCAGCAGCCAAGAATTCGTAAACAGGTTTATTCAGCCCCAGCATTTT.

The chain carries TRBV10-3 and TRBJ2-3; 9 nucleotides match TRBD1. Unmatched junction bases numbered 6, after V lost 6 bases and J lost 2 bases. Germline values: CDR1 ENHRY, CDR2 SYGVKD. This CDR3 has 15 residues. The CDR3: CAISVQGANTDTQYF. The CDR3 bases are TGTGCCATCAGCGTACAGGGGGCGAACACAGATACGCAGTATTTT.

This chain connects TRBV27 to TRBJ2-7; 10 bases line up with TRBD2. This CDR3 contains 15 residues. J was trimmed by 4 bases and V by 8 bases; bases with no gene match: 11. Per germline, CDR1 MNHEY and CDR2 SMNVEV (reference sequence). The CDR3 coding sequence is TGTGCCAGCCGGAGCGGGAGGGCCGGTGTATACGAGCAGTACTTC. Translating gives CASRSGRAGVYEQYF.

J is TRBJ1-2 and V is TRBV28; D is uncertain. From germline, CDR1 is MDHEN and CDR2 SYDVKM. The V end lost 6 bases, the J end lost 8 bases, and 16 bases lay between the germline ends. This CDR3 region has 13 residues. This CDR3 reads CASRLVSQVGYTF. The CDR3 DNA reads TGTGCCAGCAGGCTAGTCAGCCAAGTCGGCTACACCTTC.